This TCR beta chain emerged from a study of T cells in Graves' hyperthyroidism and ophthalmopathy. Broader study findings: The blood repertoire included most of the expanded thyroid clonotypes above 0.001.

RNA transcripts were the template for amplifying TCR beta CDR3 regions. A first-round RT-PCR of the TCR CDR3 used the HTBI primer set. One entry per CDR3 protein results from TCRdb running MiXCR on the multiplex PCR reads. The data contain 350,000 to 400,000 distinct CDR3 sequences, 19% of them singletons. An approximately 10 ml volume of fresh peripheral blood provided the PBMCs. The CDR3 loop spans 14 amino acids. The V and J ends lost 1 base and 4 bases respectively, with 7 bases between them. The V gene's germline CDR1 is MNHNS and CDR2 SASEGT. In its sample, this clonotype was seen many times. The target antigen is unknown.

Specimen: blood. The chain couples TRBV6-1 to TRBJ2-2; unclear D gene. This clonotype was obtained from a woman under 30 with Graves' hyperthyroidism. The CDR3 reads CASSEGPITGELFF. DNA of the CDR3: TGTGCCAGCAGTGAAGGACCGATCACCGGGGAGCTGTTTTTT.